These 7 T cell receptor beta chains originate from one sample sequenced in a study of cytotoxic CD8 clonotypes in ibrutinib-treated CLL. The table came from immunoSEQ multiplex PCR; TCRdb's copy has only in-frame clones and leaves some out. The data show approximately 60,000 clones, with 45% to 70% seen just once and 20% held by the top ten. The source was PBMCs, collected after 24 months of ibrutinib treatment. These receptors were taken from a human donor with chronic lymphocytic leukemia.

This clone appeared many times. In DNA, the CDR3 is TGTGCCAGCAGCCTCGGACTAGCGGGTGCCAGTGAGCAGTTCTTC. Protein sequence: CASSLGLAGASEQFF. The chain uses TRBV5-6 and TRBJ2-1; 11 positions match TRBD2. From germline, CDR1 is SGHDT and CDR2 YYEEEE. Trimming cost V 4 bases and J 9 bases; bases outside gene matches: 9. CDR3 length equals 15 residues.

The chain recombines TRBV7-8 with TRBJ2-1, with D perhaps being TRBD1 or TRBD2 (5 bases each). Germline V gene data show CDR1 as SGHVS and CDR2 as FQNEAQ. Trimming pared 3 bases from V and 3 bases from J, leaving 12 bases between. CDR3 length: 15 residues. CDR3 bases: TGTGCCAGCAGCTTTCGGGGCAGCCTCTACAATGAGCAGTTCTTC. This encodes CASSFRGSLYNEQFF.

CDR3 region: CASSFIGQPPSPIRDEQFF. In DNA, the CDR3 is TGTGCCAGCAGTTTTATTGGACAGCCCCCTAGCCCCATAAGGGATGAGCAGTTCTTC. The chain uses TRBV28 and TRBJ2-1, with a weak D call TRBD1 (6 bases). Trimming removed 3 bases at V and 8 bases at J, with 29 bases between. Germline values: CDR1 MDHEN, CDR2 SYDVKM. This CDR3 comprises 19 residues.

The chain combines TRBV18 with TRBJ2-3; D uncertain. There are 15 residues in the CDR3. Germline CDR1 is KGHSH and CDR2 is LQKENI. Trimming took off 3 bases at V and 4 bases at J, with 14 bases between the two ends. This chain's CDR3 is CASSPGPSNSDTQYF. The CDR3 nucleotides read TGTGCCAGCTCACCCGGACCGTCTAACTCAGATACGCAGTATTTT.

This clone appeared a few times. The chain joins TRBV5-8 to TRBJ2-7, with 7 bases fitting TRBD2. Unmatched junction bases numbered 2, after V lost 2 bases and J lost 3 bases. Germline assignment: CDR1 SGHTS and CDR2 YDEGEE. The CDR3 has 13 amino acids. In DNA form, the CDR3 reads TGTGCCAGCAGCTTTTCGGGAGGCTACGAGCAGTACGTC. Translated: CASSFSGGYEQYV.

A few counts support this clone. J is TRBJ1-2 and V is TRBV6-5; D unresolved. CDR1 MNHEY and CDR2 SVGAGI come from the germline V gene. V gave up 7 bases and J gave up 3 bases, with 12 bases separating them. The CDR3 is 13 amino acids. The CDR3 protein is CASTAPPDYGYTF. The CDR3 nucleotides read TGTGCCAGCACCGCACCACCGGACTATGGCTACACCTTC.

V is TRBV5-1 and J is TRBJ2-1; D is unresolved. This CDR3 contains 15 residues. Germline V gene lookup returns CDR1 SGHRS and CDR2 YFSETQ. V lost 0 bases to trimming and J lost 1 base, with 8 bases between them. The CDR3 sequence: CASSLGGNSYNEQFF. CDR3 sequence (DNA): TGCGCCAGCAGCTTGGGCGGAAATTCCTACAATGAGCAGTTCTTC.